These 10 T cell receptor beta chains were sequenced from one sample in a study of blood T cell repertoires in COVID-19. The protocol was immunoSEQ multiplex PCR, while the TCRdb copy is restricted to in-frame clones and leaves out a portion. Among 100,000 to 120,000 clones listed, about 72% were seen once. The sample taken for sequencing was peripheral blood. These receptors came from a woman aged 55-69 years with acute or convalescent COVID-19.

CDR3 sequence: CASSVGGTGANVLTF. DNA of the CDR3: TGTGCCAGCAGCGTAGGAGGGACTGGGGCCAACGTCCTGACTTTC. The V and J genes are TRBV9 and TRBJ2-6; D is perhaps TRBD2 (5 bases). Germline CDR1 reads SGDLS; CDR2 reads YYNGEE. The germline V and J ends were trimmed by 0 bases and 2 bases, with 6 bases remaining between them. CDR3 size: 15 residues.

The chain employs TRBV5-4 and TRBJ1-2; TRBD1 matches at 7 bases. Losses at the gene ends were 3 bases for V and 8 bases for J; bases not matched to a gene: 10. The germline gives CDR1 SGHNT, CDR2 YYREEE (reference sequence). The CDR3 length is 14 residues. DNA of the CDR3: TGTGCCAGCAGCTCAACCGACAGGGTGAGCGGCTACACCTTC. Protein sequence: CASSSTDRVSGYTF.

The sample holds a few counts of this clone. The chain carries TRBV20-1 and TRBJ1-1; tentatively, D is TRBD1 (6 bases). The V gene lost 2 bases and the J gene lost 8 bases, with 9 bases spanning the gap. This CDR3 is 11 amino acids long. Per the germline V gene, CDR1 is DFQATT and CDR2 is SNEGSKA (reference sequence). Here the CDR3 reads CSARRQAEAFF. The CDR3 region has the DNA TGCAGTGCTAGAAGACAGGCCGAAGCTTTCTTT.

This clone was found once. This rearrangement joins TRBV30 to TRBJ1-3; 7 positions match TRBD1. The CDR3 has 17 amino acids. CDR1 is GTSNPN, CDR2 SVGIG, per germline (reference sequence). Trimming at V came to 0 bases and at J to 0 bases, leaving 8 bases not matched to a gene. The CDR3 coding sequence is TGTGCCTGGAGTGTACTGTACGGGACAGTCTCTGGAAACACCATATATTTT. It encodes CAWSVLYGTVSGNTIYF.

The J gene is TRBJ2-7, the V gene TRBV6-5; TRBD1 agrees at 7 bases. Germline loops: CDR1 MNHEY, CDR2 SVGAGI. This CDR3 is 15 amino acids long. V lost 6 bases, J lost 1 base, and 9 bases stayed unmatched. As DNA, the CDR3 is TGTGCCAGCAGGGATCCAGGGGGAAAATCCTACGAGCAGTACTTC. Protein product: CASRDPGGKSYEQYF.

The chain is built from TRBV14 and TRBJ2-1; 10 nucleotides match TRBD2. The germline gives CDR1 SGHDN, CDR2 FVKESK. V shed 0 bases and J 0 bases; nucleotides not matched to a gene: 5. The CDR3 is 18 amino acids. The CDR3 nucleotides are TGTGCCAGCAGCCAAGAGCAACTAGCGGGGACCTCCTACAATGAGCAGTTCTTC. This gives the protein CASSQEQLAGTSYNEQFF.

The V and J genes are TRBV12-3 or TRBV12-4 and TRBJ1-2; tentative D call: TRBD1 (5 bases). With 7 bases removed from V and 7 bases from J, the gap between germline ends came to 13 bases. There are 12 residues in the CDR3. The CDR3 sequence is CASKGLEAGYTF. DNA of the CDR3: TGTGCCAGCAAGGGACTCGAGGCTGGCTACACCTTC.

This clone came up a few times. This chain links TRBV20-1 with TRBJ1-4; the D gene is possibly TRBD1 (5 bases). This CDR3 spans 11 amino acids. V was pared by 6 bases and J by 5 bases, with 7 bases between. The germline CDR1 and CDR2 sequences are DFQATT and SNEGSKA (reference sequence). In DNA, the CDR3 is TGCAGTGCGGACAACAATGAAAAACTGTTTTTT. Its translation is CSADNNEKLFF.

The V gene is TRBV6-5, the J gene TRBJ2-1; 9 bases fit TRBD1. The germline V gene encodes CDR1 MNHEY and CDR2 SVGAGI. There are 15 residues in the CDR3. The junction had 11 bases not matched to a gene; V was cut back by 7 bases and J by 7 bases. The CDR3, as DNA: TGTGCCAGCATCCTAAAGGGACAGGGTCGGAATGAGCAGTTCTTC. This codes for CASILKGQGRNEQFF.

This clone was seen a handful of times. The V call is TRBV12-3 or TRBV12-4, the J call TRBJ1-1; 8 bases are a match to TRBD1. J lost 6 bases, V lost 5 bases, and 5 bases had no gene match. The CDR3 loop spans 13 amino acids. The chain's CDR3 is CASSLGQGAEAFF. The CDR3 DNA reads TGTGCCAGCAGTCTCGGACAGGGTGCTGAAGCTTTCTTT.